A selection of T cell receptor beta chains follows, all from one sample in a study of T cells after yellow fever vaccination. TCRdb re-derived calls from the 5' RACE reads in MiXCR, one entry per CDR3 protein. Seen here are about 580,000 distinct CDR3 sequences, roughly 17% observed once, and the top ten hold 15% to 20%. The sequenced sample was PBMCs, obtained 4 to 6 days after the first yellow fever vaccination. The origin of the receptors is a man between 18 and 35 years old who received the YFV17D yellow fever vaccine. Each CDR3 is given with its conserved first and last residue. D genes are given only for firm matches. The size of a clone is reported for some rows only, either as once, few or many, or as a class for expanded clones.

d_gene: TRBD1
v_gene: TRBV29-1
abundance: few
j_gene: TRBJ1-6
CDR3aa: CSATGTGPNSPLHF
CDR3nt: TGCAGCGCTACCGGGACAGGACCAAATTCACCCCTCCACTTT

d_gene: .
v_gene: TRBV4-3
abundance: .
j_gene: TRBJ2-7
CDR3aa: CASSQGPELVYEQYF
CDR3nt: TGCGCCAGCAGCCAAGGGCCCGAACTAGTTTACGAGCAGTACTTC

d_gene: TRBD2
v_gene: TRBV11-2
abundance: few
j_gene: TRBJ2-3
CDR3aa: CASSYRLAGVTDTQYF
CDR3nt: TGTGCCAGCAGCTACCGACTAGCGGGGGTCACAGATACGCAGTATTTT

d_gene: TRBD1
v_gene: TRBV12-3/TRBV12-4
abundance: few
j_gene: TRBJ2-1
CDR3aa: CASRPGTGYNEQFF
CDR3nt: TGTGCCAGCAGACCCGGGACAGGGTACAATGAGCAGTTCTTC

d_gene: .
v_gene: TRBV25-1
abundance: .
j_gene: TRBJ2-7
CDR3aa: CASSQGDEQYF
CDR3nt: TGTGCCAGCAGTCAGGGAGACGAGCAGTACTTC

d_gene: .
v_gene: TRBV5-1
abundance: many
j_gene: TRBJ1-1
CDR3aa: CASSLGKNTEAFF
CDR3nt: TGTGCCAGCAGCTTGGGCAAGAACACTGAAGCTTTCTTT

d_gene: .
v_gene: TRBV18
abundance: few
j_gene: TRBJ1-3
CDR3aa: CASSPSTQTGNTIYF
CDR3nt: TGTGCCAGCTCACCTTCCACTCAAACTGGAAACACCATATATTTT

d_gene: .
v_gene: TRBV9
abundance: .
j_gene: TRBJ2-2
CDR3aa: CASSVRSVDTGELFF
CDR3nt: TGTGCCAGCAGCGTAAGAAGCGTAGACACCGGGGAGCTGTTTTTT

d_gene: .
v_gene: TRBV6-1
abundance: .
j_gene: TRBJ2-1
CDR3aa: CASSAQVGGHNEQFF
CDR3nt: TGTGCCAGCAGTGCTCAAGTGGGGGGGCACAATGAGCAGTTCTTC

d_gene: TRBD2
v_gene: TRBV7-9
abundance: few
j_gene: TRBJ2-3
CDR3aa: CASSHLEAGDTDTQYF
CDR3nt: TGTGCCAGCAGCCATCTCGAGGCGGGAGACACAGATACGCAGTATTTT

d_gene: .
v_gene: TRBV12-3/TRBV12-4
abundance: .
j_gene: TRBJ2-7
CDR3aa: CASSIRVSSYEQYF
CDR3nt: TGTGCCAGCAGTATCAGGGTAAGCTCCTACGAGCAGTACTTC

d_gene: .
v_gene: TRBV5-6
abundance: many
j_gene: TRBJ1-6
CDR3aa: CASSLTGRNSPLHF
CDR3nt: TGTGCCAGCAGCTTGACAGGGAGGAATTCACCCCTCCACTTT

d_gene: TRBD1
v_gene: TRBV18
abundance: many
j_gene: TRBJ2-3
CDR3aa: CASSSGGQGATDTQYF
CDR3nt: TGTGCCAGCTCATCCGGGGGACAGGGTGCAACAGATACGCAGTATTTT

d_gene: TRBD1
v_gene: TRBV11-1
abundance: .
j_gene: TRBJ2-7
CDR3aa: CASSDRGRVTYEQYF
CDR3nt: TGTGCCAGCAGCGACAGGGGGCGGGTAACCTACGAGCAGTACTTC

d_gene: TRBD2
v_gene: TRBV7-9
abundance: .
j_gene: TRBJ2-5
CDR3aa: CASSLVVWGGEETQYF
CDR3nt: TGTGCCAGCAGCTTAGTCGTGTGGGGGGGGGAAGAGACCCAGTACTTC

d_gene: TRBD1
v_gene: TRBV6-5
abundance: .
j_gene: TRBJ2-7
CDR3aa: CASSYLGQGGTYEQYF
CDR3nt: TGTGCCAGCAGTTACTTAGGACAGGGAGGAACCTACGAGCAGTACTTC

d_gene: .
v_gene: TRBV5-5
abundance: many
j_gene: TRBJ2-7
CDR3aa: CASTPAGNEQYF
CDR3nt: TGTGCCAGCACCCCCGCCGGGAACGAGCAGTACTTC

d_gene: .
v_gene: TRBV19
abundance: few
j_gene: TRBJ2-3
CDR3aa: CASSIWARDTQYF
CDR3nt: TGTGCCAGTAGTATTTGGGCACGAGATACGCAGTATTTT

d_gene: .
v_gene: TRBV6-5
abundance: few
j_gene: TRBJ1-5
CDR3aa: CASSYGWGADQPQHF
CDR3nt: TGTGCCAGCAGTTATGGTTGGGGGGCTGATCAGCCCCAGCATTTT

d_gene: .
v_gene: TRBV7-9
abundance: .
j_gene: TRBJ1-2
CDR3aa: CASSLGSGSGGYTF
CDR3nt: TGTGCCAGCAGCTTAGGATCTGGGAGCGGTGGCTACACCTTC

d_gene: .
v_gene: TRBV7-9
abundance: few
j_gene: TRBJ2-6
CDR3aa: CASSFTGPGANVLTF
CDR3nt: TGTGCCAGCAGCTTTACTGGGCCTGGGGCCAACGTCCTGACTTTC

d_gene: .
v_gene: TRBV12-3/TRBV12-4
abundance: once
j_gene: TRBJ1-1
CDR3aa: CASSTYERGYTEAFF
CDR3nt: TGTGCCAGCAGTACCTACGAGCGGGGGTATACTGAAGCTTTCTTT

d_gene: .
v_gene: TRBV9
abundance: .
j_gene: TRBJ1-2
CDR3aa: CASSVQQGYGYTF
CDR3nt: TGTGCCAGCAGCGTACAACAGGGCTATGGCTACACCTTC

d_gene: TRBD1
v_gene: TRBV20-1
abundance: .
j_gene: TRBJ1-6
CDR3aa: CSARDKTGGNSPLHF
CDR3nt: TGCAGTGCTAGAGATAAGACAGGGGGTAATTCACCCCTCCACTTT

d_gene: .
v_gene: TRBV18
abundance: .
j_gene: TRBJ2-5
CDR3aa: CASSPRGLVRETQYF
CDR3nt: TGTGCCAGCTCACCCAGAGGTCTGGTGCGAGAGACCCAGTACTTC

d_gene: .
v_gene: TRBV5-5
abundance: few
j_gene: TRBJ2-3
CDR3aa: CASFPGDLRDTQYF
CDR3nt: TGTGCCAGCTTCCCGGGAGATCTTCGAGATACGCAGTATTTT

d_gene: TRBD2
v_gene: TRBV4-1
abundance: .
j_gene: TRBJ2-2
CDR3aa: CASSQKPLVRVAGGSNTGELFF
CDR3nt: TGCGCCAGCAGCCAAAAACCCCTCGTGCGAGTAGCGGGGGGCTCGAACACCGGGGAGCTGTTTTTT

d_gene: .
v_gene: TRBV2
abundance: .
j_gene: TRBJ2-2
CDR3aa: CARGGDANTGELFF
CDR3nt: TGTGCCAGAGGTGGGGACGCGAACACCGGGGAGCTGTTTTTT

d_gene: .
v_gene: TRBV29-1
abundance: few
j_gene: TRBJ2-7
CDR3aa: CSVAGWPGGGDEQYF
CDR3nt: TGCAGCGTTGCAGGTTGGCCAGGGGGAGGAGACGAGCAGTACTTC

d_gene: .
v_gene: TRBV7-9
abundance: .
j_gene: TRBJ1-1
CDR3aa: CASSYTQGLNTEAFF
CDR3nt: TGTGCCAGCAGCTACACACAGGGACTAAACACTGAAGCTTTCTTT

d_gene: .
v_gene: TRBV6-5
abundance: .
j_gene: TRBJ2-5
CDR3aa: CASSYPTSRETQYF
CDR3nt: TGTGCCAGCAGTTACCCGACTAGTAGAGAGACCCAGTACTTC

d_gene: TRBD1
v_gene: TRBV24-1
abundance: few
j_gene: TRBJ2-2
CDR3aa: CATSDSDRVGELFF
CDR3nt: TGTGCCACCAGTGACTCGGACAGGGTCGGGGAGCTGTTTTTT

d_gene: .
v_gene: TRBV7-2
abundance: .
j_gene: TRBJ2-3
CDR3aa: CASSLPRDTQYF
CDR3nt: TGTGCCAGCAGCTTGCCCCGAGATACGCAGTATTTT

d_gene: TRBD1
v_gene: TRBV5-6
abundance: .
j_gene: TRBJ1-2
CDR3aa: CASSHNTGGGYGYTF
CDR3nt: TGTGCCAGCAGCCATAATACAGGGGGCGGCTATGGCTACACCTTC

d_gene: .
v_gene: TRBV20-1
abundance: .
j_gene: TRBJ2-5
CDR3aa: CSARPRGNVETQYF
CDR3nt: TGCAGTGCTAGACCCAGGGGTAATGTAGAGACCCAGTACTTC

d_gene: TRBD1
v_gene: TRBV7-2
abundance: .
j_gene: TRBJ2-3
CDR3aa: CASSLGDSVITDTQYF
CDR3nt: TGTGCCAGCAGCCTCGGGGACAGCGTGATTACAGATACGCAGTATTTT

d_gene: TRBD2
v_gene: TRBV20-1
abundance: few
j_gene: TRBJ2-7
CDR3aa: CSASVARGGLYEQYF
CDR3nt: TGCAGTGCTAGTGTGGCGCGGGGGGGCCTATACGAGCAGTACTTC

d_gene: .
v_gene: TRBV7-8
abundance: many
j_gene: TRBJ1-4
CDR3aa: CASSLGINEKLFF
CDR3nt: TGTGCCAGCAGCCTCGGGATTAATGAAAAACTGTTTTTT

d_gene: .
v_gene: TRBV12-3/TRBV12-4
abundance: .
j_gene: TRBJ1-1
CDR3aa: CASTGILNTEAFF
CDR3nt: TGTGCCAGCACTGGGATCTTGAACACTGAAGCTTTCTTT

d_gene: TRBD1
v_gene: TRBV6-9
abundance: .
j_gene: TRBJ2-2
CDR3aa: CASSYSEQGAYQGELFF
CDR3nt: TGTGCCAGCAGTTATTCTGAGCAGGGGGCTTACCAGGGGGAGCTGTTTTTT

d_gene: .
v_gene: TRBV7-8
abundance: few
j_gene: TRBJ1-1
CDR3aa: CASSWLRVDTEAFF
CDR3nt: TGTGCCAGCAGCTGGTTACGGGTGGACACTGAAGCTTTCTTT

d_gene: .
v_gene: TRBV6-2/TRBV6-3
abundance: few
j_gene: TRBJ1-2
CDR3aa: CASSLDGPAFGYTF
CDR3nt: TGTGCCAGCAGTTTAGACGGACCCGCCTTCGGCTACACCTTC

d_gene: TRBD1
v_gene: TRBV4-3
abundance: .
j_gene: TRBJ2-2
CDR3aa: CASSRRDRATGELFF
CDR3nt: TGCGCCAGCAGCCGACGGGACAGGGCGACCGGGGAGCTGTTTTTT

d_gene: .
v_gene: TRBV7-2
abundance: few
j_gene: TRBJ1-1
CDR3aa: CASSFQLMNTEAFF
CDR3nt: TGTGCCAGCAGCTTCCAATTAATGAACACTGAAGCTTTCTTT

d_gene: TRBD1
v_gene: TRBV7-2
abundance: few
j_gene: TRBJ1-5
CDR3aa: CASSFLPRQGSNQPQHF
CDR3nt: TGTGCCAGCAGCTTCCTCCCTCGACAGGGCAGCAATCAGCCCCAGCATTTT

d_gene: TRBD1
v_gene: TRBV4-3
abundance: .
j_gene: TRBJ1-3
CDR3aa: CASSQGSTGGNTIYF
CDR3nt: TGCGCCAGCAGCCAAGGGTCGACAGGGGGAAACACCATATATTTT

d_gene: .
v_gene: TRBV30
abundance: many
j_gene: TRBJ1-4
CDR3aa: CAWSRGGEKLFF
CDR3nt: TGTGCCTGGTCCAGGGGTGGCGAAAAACTGTTTTTT

d_gene: TRBD2
v_gene: TRBV24-1
abundance: few
j_gene: TRBJ2-3
CDR3aa: CATRLGGGSTDTQYF
CDR3nt: TGTGCCACCAGGCTAGGCGGGGGGAGCACAGATACGCAGTATTTT

d_gene: .
v_gene: TRBV5-1
abundance: .
j_gene: TRBJ2-2
CDR3aa: CASSLDQAGTGELFF
CDR3nt: TGCGCCAGCAGCTTGGATCAGGCGGGCACCGGGGAGCTGTTTTTT

d_gene: TRBD1
v_gene: TRBV19
abundance: .
j_gene: TRBJ2-1
CDR3aa: CASNRPGTGGIEQFF
CDR3nt: TGTGCCAGTAATCGACCCGGGACAGGGGGGATTGAGCAGTTCTTC

d_gene: .
v_gene: TRBV7-9
abundance: few
j_gene: TRBJ2-5
CDR3aa: CASSYIGWGAGETQYF
CDR3nt: TGTGCCAGCAGTTACATCGGGTGGGGGGCCGGAGAGACCCAGTACTTC